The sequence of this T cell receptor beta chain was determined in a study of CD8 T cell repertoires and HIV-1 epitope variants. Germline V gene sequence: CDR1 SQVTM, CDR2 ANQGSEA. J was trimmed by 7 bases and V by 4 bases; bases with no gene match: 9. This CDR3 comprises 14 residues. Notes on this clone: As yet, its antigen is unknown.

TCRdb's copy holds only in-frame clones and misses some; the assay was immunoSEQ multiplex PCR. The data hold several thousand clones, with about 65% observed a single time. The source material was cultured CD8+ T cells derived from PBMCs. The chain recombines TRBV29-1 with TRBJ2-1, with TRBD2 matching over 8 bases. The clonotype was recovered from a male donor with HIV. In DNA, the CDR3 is TGCAGCGTTGGGGCCGGGGGGGCCGGGAATGAGCAGTTCTTC. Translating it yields CSVGAGGAGNEQFF.